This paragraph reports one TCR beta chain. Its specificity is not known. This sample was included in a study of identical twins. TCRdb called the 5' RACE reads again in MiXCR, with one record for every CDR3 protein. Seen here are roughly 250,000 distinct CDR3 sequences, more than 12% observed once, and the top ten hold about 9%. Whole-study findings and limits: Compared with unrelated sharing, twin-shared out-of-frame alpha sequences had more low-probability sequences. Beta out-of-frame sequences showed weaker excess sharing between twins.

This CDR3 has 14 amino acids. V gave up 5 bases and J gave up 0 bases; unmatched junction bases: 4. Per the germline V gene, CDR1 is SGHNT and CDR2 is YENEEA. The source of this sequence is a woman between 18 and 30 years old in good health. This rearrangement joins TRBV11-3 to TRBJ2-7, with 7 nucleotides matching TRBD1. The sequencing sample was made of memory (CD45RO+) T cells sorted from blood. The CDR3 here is CASSRGQSSYEQYF. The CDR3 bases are TGTGCCAGCAGCCGGGGACAGAGCTCCTACGAGCAGTACTTC.